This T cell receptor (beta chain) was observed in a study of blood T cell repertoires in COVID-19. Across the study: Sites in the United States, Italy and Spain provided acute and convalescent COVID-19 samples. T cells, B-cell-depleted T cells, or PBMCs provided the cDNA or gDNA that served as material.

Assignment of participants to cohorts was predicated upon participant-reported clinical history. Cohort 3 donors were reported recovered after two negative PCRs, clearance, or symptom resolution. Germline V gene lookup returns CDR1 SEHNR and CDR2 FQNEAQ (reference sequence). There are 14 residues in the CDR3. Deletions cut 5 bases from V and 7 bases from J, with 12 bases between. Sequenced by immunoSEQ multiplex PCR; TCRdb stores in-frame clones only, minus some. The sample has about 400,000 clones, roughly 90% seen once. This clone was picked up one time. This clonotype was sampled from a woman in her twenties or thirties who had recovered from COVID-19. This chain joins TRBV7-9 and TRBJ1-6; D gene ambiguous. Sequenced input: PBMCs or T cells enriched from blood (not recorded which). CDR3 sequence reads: CASSLIHGNSPLHF. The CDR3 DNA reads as TGTGCCAGCAGCCTGATCCACGGGAATTCACCCCTCCACTTT.